This is a list of T cell receptor beta chains from one sample in a study of CD8 T cells in ankylosing spondylitis. TCRdb re-derived calls from the 5' RACE reads in MiXCR, one entry per CDR3 protein. The sample records 200,000 to 250,000 distinct CDR3 sequences, 30% to 40% being singletons. Sequenced sample: blood, either unsorted or a sorted T cell fraction (not recorded which). These receptors were taken from a male donor with ankylosing spondylitis or in good health (not recorded which). Each CDR3 is given with its conserved first and last residue. Fields, in order: V gene, clone size, CDR3 protein. Clone size is stated in some rows and not others, as once, few, many or a class when expanded.

TRBV29-1 | few | CSVVGLAGGETQYF
TRBV12-3/TRBV12-4 | - | CASSLFSPGELFF
TRBV12-3/TRBV12-4 | many | CASSLLAGSTDTQYF
TRBV3-1 | - | CASSTGPEETQYF
TRBV20-1 | few | CSARGYSSYNEQFF
TRBV5-1 | - | CASSLSRSNEQFF
TRBV29-1 | few | CSVVEADGGYTF
TRBV20-1 | - | CSARGARRNTEAFF
TRBV6-5 | few | CASSFAGTYEQYF
TRBV12-3/TRBV12-4 | few | CASSHSGTGGYEQYF
TRBV28 | - | CASSLYGREVLSSYNEQFF
TRBV6-1 | few | CASSEARGDSRYF
TRBV15 | few | CATSVTGGATGELFF
TRBV29-1 | many | CSAGTVEQYF